The 23 T cell receptor beta chains below come from one sample, sequenced in a study of control samples from healthy donors and cancer patients. Produced via immunoSEQ multiplex PCR; TCRdb's table is partial and in-frame only. The repertoire has 130,000 or so clones, 92% of them found once; the top ten carry less than 7%. Sequencing used blood. The receptors shown here come from a man in his late teens or twenties in good health.

The rearrangement links TRBV7-9 to TRBJ2-5; a weak D match, TRBD2 (5 bases). CDR3 size: 13 residues. From germline, CDR1 is SEHNR and CDR2 FQNEAQ (reference sequence). The V gene lost 4 bases and the J gene lost 4 bases, with 10 bases spanning the gap. The CDR3 protein is CASSSGLGETQYF. In nucleotides, the CDR3 is TGTGCCAGCAGCTCGGGGTTGGGAGAGACCCAGTACTTC.

This clone was counted a few times. The chain joins TRBV10-2 to TRBJ2-4; 8 bases align to TRBD2. CDR1 is WSHSY and CDR2 is SAAADI in the germline V gene. This CDR3 comprises 13 residues. Trimming took 7 bases from V and 10 from J; bases not matched to a gene: 9. The CDR3 DNA reads as TGCGCCAGCAAGGGCGGGGGGCCATGGATTCAGTACTTC. This translates into CASKGGGPWIQYF.

The CDR3 protein is CASSRWPSKNEKLFF. CDR3 in DNA: TGTGCCAGCAGCCGTTGGCCTTCAAAGAATGAAAAACTGTTTTTT. The rearrangement uses TRBV5-5 and TRBJ1-4, with D unclear. The CDR3 has 15 amino acids. V was clipped by 4 bases and J by 5 bases, with 15 bases between them. CDR1 SGHKS and CDR2 YYEKEE come from the germline V gene (reference sequence).

V is TRBV6-6 and J is TRBJ1-5; perhaps TRBD1 as D (6 bases). Germline V gene data show CDR1 as MNHNY and CDR2 as SVGAGI (reference sequence). V dropped 5 bases and J dropped 0 bases, with 14 bases sitting between them. The CDR3 runs to 16 residues. The chain's CDR3 is CASSRKGDGSNQPQHF. The CDR3 bases are TGTGCCAGCAGTCGAAAGGGGGACGGTAGCAATCAGCCCCAGCATTTT.

The count of this clone is one. The chain joins TRBV10-2 to TRBJ2-1; D gene ambiguous. Between the trimmed V and J ends, which lost 8 bases and 7 bases, there was a span of 18 bases. Germline assignment: CDR1 WSHSY and CDR2 SAAADI. The CDR3 runs to 14 residues. Written as DNA, the CDR3 is TGCGCCAGCTATAACCAACCGGCGGCTAATGAGCAGTTCTTC. As protein: CASYNQPAANEQFF.

This clone was counted once. The genes are TRBV19 and TRBJ1-6, with TRBD1 matching over 11 bases. CDR1 and CDR2 from the germline V gene are LNHDA and SQIVND (reference sequence). V dropped 0 bases and J dropped 11; count of bases not matched to a gene: 0. CDR3 length: 14 residues. Written as DNA, the CDR3 is TGTGCCAGTAGTATAGAGGACAGGGGGCCACCCCTCCACTTT. This translates into CASSIEDRGPPLHF.

The chain carries TRBV10-3 and TRBJ2-4; the match to TRBD1 covers 9 bases. J was trimmed by 2 bases and V by 3 bases; bases with no gene match: 5. Germline-derived CDR1 and CDR2 are ENHRY and SYGVKD. The CDR3 length is 16 residues. The CDR3 DNA is TGTGCCATCAGTGACCGGGACAGGGATCCCAAAAACATTCAGTACTTC. This encodes CAISDRDRDPKNIQYF.

The chain combines TRBV5-4 with TRBJ1-2, with a weak D call TRBD1 (5 bases). This CDR3 contains 13 residues. Trimming left V 3 bases short and J 3 bases short, with 9 bases between. Germline V gene sequence: CDR1 SGHNT, CDR2 YYREEE (reference sequence). The CDR3 nucleotides read TGTGCCAGCAGCTCGAGGGGTGACTATGGCTACACCTTC. This translates into CASSSRGDYGYTF.

The chain has TRBV2 and TRBJ1-5, with TRBD1 matching over 7 bases. CDR3 length equals 15 residues. V lost 8 bases to trimming and J lost 0 bases; unmatched junction nucleotides: 7. In germline, CDR1 is SNHLY, CDR2 FYNNEI. The CDR3 DNA reads TGTGCCAGCGGCCGGGACAGCTATAGCAATCAGCCCCAGCATTTT. Translated: CASGRDSYSNQPQHF.

The table lists this clone with a count of one. CDR3 amino acids: CASSFGTGPYGYTF. DNA for the CDR3: TGTGCCAGCAGTTTTGGCACAGGGCCCTATGGCTACACCTTC. This rearrangement joins TRBV27 to TRBJ1-2; possibly TRBD1 for D (6 bases). The CDR3 runs to 14 residues. Trimming removed 3 bases from V and 4 bases from J, with 12 bases in between. Germline V gene data show CDR1 as MNHEY and CDR2 as SMNVEV (reference sequence).

V and J are TRBV2 and TRBJ1-4; TRBD1 might be the D (6 bases). This CDR3 is built from 13 residues. Germline CDR1 and CDR2: SNHLY and FYNNEI. With 7 bases removed from V and 3 bases from J, the gap between germline ends came to 9 bases. The CDR3 nucleotides read TGTGCCAGCAAATGGGGGCCTAATGAAAAACTGTTTTTT. Its protein is CASKWGPNEKLFF.

The chain uses TRBV9 and TRBJ2-7, with 7 bases that match TRBD1. The CDR3 is 12 amino acids. Per germline, CDR1 SGDLS and CDR2 YYNGEE. J was trimmed by 6 bases and V by 3 bases; bases with no gene match: 3. The CDR3, as DNA: TGTGCCAGCAGCGGACAGGGTCGCGAGCAGTACTTC. It is translated as CASSGQGREQYF.

The chain combines TRBV11-2 with TRBJ2-3; D is ambiguous. The germline V gene has CDR1 SGHAT and CDR2 FQNNGV. The CDR3 is 15 residues long. V dropped 1 base and J dropped 7 bases, with 15 bases sitting between them. This CDR3 is CASSLGPLVSHTQYF. CDR3 nucleotides: TGTGCCAGCAGCTTAGGACCGCTAGTTTCACATACGCAGTATTTT.

V and J are TRBV24-1 and TRBJ2-3, with 10 bases that match TRBD2. Germline V lookup: CDR1 KGHDR, CDR2 SFDVKD. V was clipped by 9 bases and J by 0 bases; unmatched bases: 2. This CDR3 region has 14 residues. This CDR3 reads CATSSGGSTDTQYF. In DNA form, the CDR3 reads TGTGCCACCTCTAGCGGGGGTAGCACAGATACGCAGTATTTT.

In its sample, this clone was seen once. CDR3 sequence reads: CASSQTHNEQFF. The CDR3 region has the DNA TGTGCCAGCAGCCAAACCCACAATGAGCAGTTCTTC. This rearrangement joins TRBV9 to TRBJ2-1, with D unresolved. V shed 4 bases and J shed 5 bases, with 7 bases lying between them. Per germline, CDR1 SGDLS and CDR2 YYNGEE. The CDR3 is made up of 12 amino acids.

This sequence joins TRBV3-1 (or the pseudogene TRBV3-2) and TRBJ1-2; 8 bases fit TRBD1. Germline V gene sequence: CDR1 LGHDT, CDR2 YNNKEL (reference sequence). Germline trimming cut 0 bases from V and 0 bases from J; bases unmatched to any gene: 9. The CDR3 is 18 amino acids. The CDR3 nucleotides are TGTGCCAGCAGCCAAGATAGAGACAGGGGTAGTGCTAACTATGGCTACACCTTC. Its protein is CASSQDRDRGSANYGYTF.

The rearrangement uses TRBV20-1 and TRBJ2-3; D remains unclear. CDR1 is DFQATT, CDR2 SNEGSKA, per germline (reference sequence). This CDR3 has 10 residues. V lost 3 bases and J 4 bases, leaving 2 bases between the germline ends. The CDR3 loop reads CSARPDTQYF. The CDR3 region has the DNA TGCAGTGCTAGGCCAGATACGCAGTATTTT.

The chain employs TRBV11-2 and TRBJ2-6; D not certain. CDR3 length equals 15 residues. Deletions cut 3 bases from V and 0 bases from J, with 6 bases between. Germline V gene data show CDR1 as SGHAT and CDR2 as FQNNGV. In nucleotides, the CDR3 is TGTGCCAGCAGCTTCTCGAGCTCTGGGGCCAACGTCCTGACTTTC. It translates to CASSFSSSGANVLTF.

This chain links TRBV28 with TRBJ1-5, with TRBD1 matching over 7 bases. The CDR3 runs 16 residues. Germline CDR1 MDHEN, CDR2 SYDVKM. Trimming took 4 bases from V and 2 from J; bases not matched to a gene: 8. CDR3 in amino acids: CASSSYRGGGNQPQHF. In DNA form, the CDR3 reads TGTGCCAGCAGTTCGTACAGGGGAGGGGGCAATCAGCCCCAGCATTTT.

The rearrangement links TRBV19 to TRBJ2-2, with D perhaps TRBD2 (6 bases). CDR3 length: 14 residues. Germline lookup yields CDR1 LNHDA and CDR2 SQIVND (reference sequence). With 0 bases removed from V and 4 bases from J, the gap between germline ends came to 6 bases. CDR3 in DNA: TGTGCCAGTAGTATAGACGGGAGCACCGGGGAGCTGTTTTTT. It translates to CASSIDGSTGELFF.

This chain links TRBV6-5 with TRBJ2-2; TRBD2 matches 7 bases. V shed 9 bases, J shed 4 bases, and the junction held 8 bases outside the gene matches. There are 14 residues in the CDR3. CDR1 and CDR2 from the germline V gene are MNHEY and SVGAGI. In nucleotides, the CDR3 is TGTGCCAGTCTTGGGGGGGGTGGCACCGGGGAGCTGTTTTTT. This translates into CASLGGGGTGELFF.

CDR3 loop: CAWSVPPTGEIDKNIQYF. The CDR3 nucleotides are TGTGCCTGGAGTGTCCCTCCAACAGGGGAGATAGACAAAAACATTCAGTACTTC. V usage is TRBV30 and J usage is TRBJ2-4; 7 bases map to TRBD1. This CDR3 contains 18 residues. Germline V gene lookup returns CDR1 GTSNPN and CDR2 SVGIG (reference sequence). V gave up 0 bases and J gave up 3 bases; unmatched junction bases: 14.

This chain links TRBV5-5 with TRBJ2-5; perhaps TRBD1 as D (6 bases). The V end lost 7 bases, the J end lost 3 bases, and 10 bases lay between the germline ends. This CDR3 is 12 amino acids long. In germline, CDR1 is SGHKS, CDR2 YYEKEE (reference sequence). The chain's CDR3 is CASATGEETQYF. CDR3 coding DNA: TGTGCCAGCGCGACAGGCGAAGAGACCCAGTACTTC. The entire variable domain, with the rest obtained from reference TRBV5-5 and TRBJ2-5, is as follows: DAGVTQSPTHLIKTRGQQVTLRCSPISGHKSVSWYQQVLGQGPQFIFQYYEKEERGRGNFPDRFSARQFPNYSSELNVNALLLGDSALYLCASATGEETQYFGPGTRLLVL.